A single sample gave rise to the 11 T cell receptor beta chains below, sequenced in a study of Graves' ophthalmopathy and Graves' hyperthyroidism (dated 2018 in TCRdb). The run used an Illumina HiSeq 2000. For repertoire sequencing, TCR beta CDR3 regions were amplified from RNA transcripts. A first-round RT-PCR used HTBI primers with the Qiagen OneStep RT-PCR kit, followed by a second-round multiplex PCR, size selection and purification. TCRdb trimmed the raw reads at Q25, called clones with MiXCR and kept productive beta chains. Here each entry gathers all rows of one CDR3 protein and keeps the most common genes and DNA. The sample table records over a million distinct CDR3 sequences; 36% of these occur just once. The ten largest make up roughly 11% of the sample. The sample consisted of peripheral blood or thyroid tissue (not recorded which). These receptors came from an adult man with Graves' hyperthyroidism.

The rearrangement joins TRBV5-1 to TRBJ2-7, with 7 bases aligning to TRBD1. This CDR3 spans 17 amino acids. The V gene's germline CDR1 is SGHRS and CDR2 YFSETQ. Trimming took 7 bases from V and 2 from J; bases not matched to a gene: 18. In DNA, the CDR3 is TGCGCCAGCTCACCCGGGACAGTCGCCTCCATTACCTACGAGCAGTACTTC. This codes for CASSPGTVASITYEQYF.

This sequence joins TRBV7-9 and TRBJ2-7; 11 bases are shared with TRBD2. Looked up from germline, CDR1 is SEHNR and CDR2 is FQNEAQ (reference sequence). CDR3 length equals 14 residues. The V and J ends lost 5 bases and 6 bases, in that order; junction bases with no gene match: 6. The CDR3 region is CASSKTSGRLEQYF. For the CDR3, the DNA is TGTGCCAGCAGCAAAACTAGCGGGAGACTCGAGCAGTACTTC.

This clonotype was counted only a few times. V and J are TRBV27 and TRBJ2-7, with a tentative D call TRBD2 (5 bases). V was cut by 5 bases and J by 2 bases, with 16 bases left in between. CDR3 length: 15 amino acids. Germline V gene sequence: CDR1 MNHEY, CDR2 SMNVEV (reference sequence). In nucleotides, the CDR3 is TGTGCCAGCAGTCCCCGCCCCTCCGGGGCCTACGAGCAGTACTTC. It codes for CASSPRPSGAYEQYF.

The count of this clonotype is one. A much larger clone differs from this one at a single base, so this may be a read error. The chain has TRBV2 and TRBJ2-2; 9 bases are shared with TRBD1. Looked up from germline, CDR1 is SNHLY and CDR2 is FYNNEI. CDR3 length: 15 residues. The CDR3 DNA is TGTGCCAGCAGTGCTAGGACAGGGGATGTCGGGGAGCCGTTTTTT. Its translation: CASSARTGDVGEPFF.

The J gene is TRBJ1-6, the V gene TRBV5-6; a weak D match, TRBD1 (5 bases). This CDR3 is built from 13 residues. The germline V gene has CDR1 SGHDT and CDR2 YYEEEE. The ends were cut back, 5 bases at V and 8 bases at J, with 11 bases in the middle. The CDR3 nucleotides read TGTGCCAGCAGGCGGGACCCGTATTCACCCCTCCACTTT. This translates into CASRRDPYSPLHF.

This clonotype came up a few times. CDR3 sequence (DNA): TGTGCCAGCAGCCCTAGGTCCGGGACTAGCGTCTCCTACGAGCAGTACTTC. Amino acid sequence: CASSPRSGTSVSYEQYF. The chain joins TRBV5-4 to TRBJ2-7; 10 bases map to TRBD2. Germline lookup yields CDR1 SGHNT and CDR2 YYREEE (reference sequence). This CDR3 spans 17 amino acids. After removal of 4 bases from V and 0 bases from J, the junction contained 10 bases not matched to a gene.

This chain joins TRBV10-3 and TRBJ1-1; 7 positions agree with TRBD1. The CDR3 is 14 residues long. After removal of 4 bases from V and 4 bases from J, the junction contained 6 bases not matched to a gene. The germline V gene encodes CDR1 ENHRY and CDR2 SYGVKD. CDR3 in amino acids: CAISVGQSPTEAFF. The CDR3 coding sequence is TGTGCCATCAGTGTGGGACAGTCCCCCACTGAAGCTTTCTTT.

The genes are TRBV6-2 or TRBV6-3 and TRBJ2-7, with 14 bases matching TRBD2. Germline lookup yields CDR1 MNHEY and CDR2 SVGEGT. The CDR3 runs to 16 residues. J was trimmed by 7 bases and V by 6 bases; bases with no gene match: 11. The CDR3 spells CASSRSGLAGAKEQYF. In DNA form, the CDR3 reads TGTGCCAGCAGCCGATCGGGACTAGCGGGGGCGAAGGAGCAGTACTTC.

Remarks on this clonotype: Since a much larger clone is just one base distant, this may be a read error. The rearrangement uses TRBV15 and TRBJ2-7; D possibly corresponds to TRBD2 (5 bases). CDR1 and CDR2 (germline): LNHNV, YYDKDF (reference sequence). There are 16 residues in the CDR3. This CDR3 reads CATSRDSGRHYYEQHF. CDR3 in DNA: TGTGCCACCAGCAGAGACAGCGGCCGCCATTACTACGAGCAGCACTTC.

CDR3 loop: CATSRESGVGVHETQYF. The CDR3 DNA reads TGTGCCACCAGCAGAGAGAGCGGGGTGGGGGTCCATGAGACCCAGTACTTC. The chain links TRBV15 to TRBJ2-5, with 7 bases that match TRBD2. CDR1 is LNHNV and CDR2 is YYDKDF in the germline V gene (reference sequence). V shed 0 bases, J shed 5 bases, and the junction held 12 bases outside the gene matches. The CDR3 sequence is 17 residues long.

This clonotype was counted ten times or more. The CDR3 loop is CASSQDRGFETQYF. The CDR3, as DNA: TGCGCCAGCAGCCAGGACAGGGGGTTTGAGACCCAGTACTTC. The chain uses TRBV4-1 and TRBJ2-5, with 10 nucleotides matching TRBD1. In germline, CDR1 is MGHRA, CDR2 YSYEKL. Losses at the gene ends were 3 bases for V and 5 bases for J; bases not matched to a gene: 3. This CDR3 is built from 14 residues.